These 29 T cell receptor beta chains were sequenced from one sample in a study of blood T cell repertoires in COVID-19. Using immunoSEQ multiplex PCR, the repertoire was profiled, and TCRdb retains in-frame clones only, with some absent. The repertoire holds some 280,000 clones, with 89% as singletons. Sequenced material: peripheral blood. Source of these receptors: a woman aged 60 to 75 with acute or convalescent COVID-19.

The rearrangement uses TRBV28 and TRBJ1-3; a possible D gene is TRBD1 (5 bases). The CDR3 loop spans 17 amino acids. The V end was cut by 4 bases, the J end by 3 bases, with 19 bases between. Germline-derived CDR1 and CDR2 are MDHEN and SYDVKM. The CDR3 here is CASSSPSPTVDGNTIYF. The CDR3 nucleotides are TGTGCCAGCAGTTCCCCTTCCCCGACAGTGGATGGAAACACCATATATTTT.

V gene TRBV11-2 combines with J gene TRBJ1-4; tentative D call: TRBD1 (5 bases). The length of the CDR3 is 13 residues. V was pared by 4 bases and J by 8 bases, with 11 bases between. The germline V gene encodes CDR1 SGHAT and CDR2 FQNNGV. The CDR3 sequence: CASSSQGVEKLFF. In DNA, the CDR3 is TGTGCCAGCAGCTCCCAGGGTGTCGAAAAACTGTTTTTT.

This chain links TRBV28 with TRBJ2-5, with D tentatively TRBD2 (5 bases). The germline V gene has CDR1 MDHEN and CDR2 SYDVKM. Trimming shortened V by 2 bases and J by 3 bases, and 16 bases separated the two germline ends. CDR3 length: 16 amino acids. The CDR3: CASSLVNPGWKETQYF. DNA for the CDR3: TGTGCCAGCAGTTTAGTGAACCCGGGGTGGAAAGAGACCCAGTACTTC.

The chain combines TRBV4-3 with TRBJ1-2; TRBD1 aligns across 9 bases. The CDR3 length is 14 residues. Germline V gives CDR1 LGHNA, CDR2 YSLEER. The ends lost 0 bases at V and 7 bases at J; junction bases unmatched: 3. CDR3 protein: CASSQDPDRGGYTF. The CDR3 DNA follows: TGCGCCAGCAGCCAAGATCCGGACAGGGGTGGCTACACCTTC.

This chain links TRBV19 with TRBJ2-2, with D hard to call. The CDR3 sequence is 14 residues long. Germline CDR1 LNHDA, CDR2 SQIVND (reference sequence). The V and J ends lost 7 bases and 5 bases respectively, with 14 bases between them. The CDR3 DNA follows: TGTGCCAGTATTCTCGCAGGTCCTACCGGGGAGCTGTTTTTT. The encoded protein is CASILAGPTGELFF.

The CDR3 protein is CATSRGGGGSPQHF. The DNA for the CDR3 is TGTGCCACCAGCAGAGGGGGAGGGGGGAGTCCCCAGCATTTT. This chain joins TRBV15 and TRBJ1-5; tentative D call: TRBD1 (6 bases). Germline lookup yields CDR1 LNHNV and CDR2 YYDKDF (reference sequence). CDR3 length: 14 amino acids. V was cut by 1 base and J by 10 bases, with 14 bases left in between.

The genes are TRBV5-1 and TRBJ2-2; tentative D call: TRBD1 (6 bases). This CDR3 has 16 residues. Trimming left V 3 bases short and J 1 base short, with 13 bases between. Germline loops: CDR1 SGHRS, CDR2 YFSETQ. The chain's CDR3 is CASSSRAQGNTGELFF. Here the CDR3 DNA reads TGCGCCAGCAGCTCCAGGGCACAGGGGAACACCGGGGAGCTGTTTTTT.

The rearrangement links TRBV27 to TRBJ2-7, with 8 bases aligning to TRBD1. V was clipped by 4 bases and J by 6 bases; unmatched bases: 14. Germline loops: CDR1 MNHEY, CDR2 SMNVEV (reference sequence). CDR3 length: 16 residues. Here the CDR3 DNA reads TGTGCCAGCAGTTCCCCTCTCCGGGACAGGAGGTTCGAGCAGTACTTC. Its translation: CASSSPLRDRRFEQYF.

The chain carries TRBV6-5 and TRBJ2-2, with no clear D. CDR1 MNHEY and CDR2 SVGAGI come from the germline V gene. CDR3 length equals 13 residues. The V end lost 2 bases, the J end lost 7 bases, and 8 bases lay between the germline ends. The CDR3 loop is CASSYNEDGELFF. The CDR3, as DNA: TGTGCCAGCAGTTACAACGAGGACGGGGAGCTGTTTTTT.

V and J are TRBV3-1 (or the pseudogene TRBV3-2) and TRBJ2-5; 9 nucleotides agree with TRBD2. Germline CDR1 is LGHDT and CDR2 is YNNKEL (reference sequence). This CDR3 spans 15 amino acids. V shed 4 bases and J 4 bases; nucleotides not matched to a gene: 7. CDR3 in DNA: TGTGCCAGCAGCCGCGCTGCGGGGGGGCGAGAGACCCAGTACTTC. It translates to CASSRAAGGRETQYF.

The V and J genes are TRBV6-5 and TRBJ2-7, with 7 bases that match TRBD2. This CDR3 region has 14 residues. J gave up 0 bases and V 4 bases, and 3 bases lay outside the gene matches. Germline assignment: CDR1 MNHEY and CDR2 SVGAGI. Here the CDR3 DNA reads TGTGCCAGCAGTTCGCAGCGGGGCTCCTACGAGCAGTACTTC. Protein: CASSSQRGSYEQYF.

A single count supports this clone. The rearrangement links TRBV28 to TRBJ1-2; D unresolved. The CDR3 is 14 amino acids. From germline, CDR1 is MDHEN and CDR2 SYDVKM. Trimming removed 6 bases from V and 1 base from J, with 12 bases in between. CDR3 residues: CASRKATGNYGYTF. For the CDR3, the DNA is TGTGCCAGCAGGAAAGCTACCGGTAACTATGGCTACACCTTC.

V usage is TRBV5-4 and J usage is TRBJ2-2; D possibly corresponds to TRBD1 (5 bases). The CDR3 contains 14 residues. The V and J ends lost 9 bases and 1 base respectively, with 13 bases between them. The V gene's germline CDR1 is SGHNT and CDR2 YYREEE (reference sequence). In DNA form, the CDR3 reads TGTGCCACCGAAGGGCAGGGGAACACCGGGGAGCTGTTTTTT. As protein: CATEGQGNTGELFF.

This rearrangement joins TRBV9 to TRBJ2-1; TRBD2 matches at 9 bases. This CDR3 region has 16 residues. V was clipped by 0 bases and J by 10 bases; unmatched bases: 11. Germline CDR1 is SGDLS and CDR2 is YYNGEE. Written as DNA, the CDR3 is TGTGCCAGCAGCGTAGGTAAATTAGCGGGAGCAGGGGAGCAGTTCTTC. Translation: CASSVGKLAGAGEQFF.

The CDR3, as DNA: TGTGCCAGCAGCCCCCCTCGGGGGTTATCCGATGGCTACACCTTC. Translation: CASSPPRGLSDGYTF. V and J are TRBV21-1 and TRBJ1-2. TRBV21-1 is a pseudogene segment. The CDR3 loop spans 15 amino acids.

This clone has a handful of counts. This CDR3 reads CSVAKSSSGNTIYF. CDR3 DNA: TGCAGCGTTGCAAAATCGAGTTCTGGAAACACCATATATTTT. The chain is built from TRBV29-1 and TRBJ1-3; D uncertain. The V end was cut by 4 bases, the J end by 1 base, with 11 bases between. The germline V gene encodes CDR1 SQVTM and CDR2 ANQGSEA. This CDR3 contains 14 residues.

The chain links TRBV11-1 to TRBJ2-7; 11 bases are a match to TRBD2. V shed 4 bases and J 2 bases; nucleotides not matched to a gene: 4. Germline V CDR1 and CDR2: SGHAT, FQDESV (reference sequence). The CDR3 sequence is 15 residues long. CDR3 sequence reads: CASSSRLAGTYEQYF. In DNA, the CDR3 is TGTGCCAGCAGCTCCCGACTAGCGGGGACCTACGAGCAGTACTTC.

This chain links TRBV5-8 with TRBJ1-2; D call uncertain. CDR1 SGHTS and CDR2 YDEGEE come from the germline V gene. CDR3 length equals 14 residues. V lost 1 base and J lost 6, with 13 bases in between. The DNA of the CDR3 is TGTGCCAGCAGCTTGTCTCGGGGAGTTGATGGCTACACCTTC. As protein: CASSLSRGVDGYTF.

The count of this clone is one. The rearrangement joins TRBV6-5 to TRBJ2-7; weak D call: TRBD1 (6 bases). V was clipped by 7 bases and J by 7 bases, with 11 bases between them. Germline CDR1 reads MNHEY; CDR2 reads SVGAGI. The CDR3 has 11 residues. The CDR3 nucleotides read TGTGCCAGCAAAGCAGGGGAGGAGCAGTACTTC. Amino acid sequence: CASKAGEEQYF.

This clone has more than one count but fewer than ten. The chain combines TRBV29-1 with TRBJ1-1; 9 nucleotides align to TRBD1. The junction had 4 bases not matched to a gene; V was cut back by 4 bases and J by 10 bases. Germline loops: CDR1 SQVTM, CDR2 ANQGSEA. CDR3 length: 11 residues. The DNA for the CDR3 is TGCAGCGTTGGAGGGGACAGGGTAGCTTTCTTT. It is translated as CSVGGDRVAFF. The variable domain in full, with the rest retrieved from reference TRBV29-1 and TRBJ1-1, is SAVISQKPSRDICQRGTSLTIQCQVDSQVTMMFWYRQQPGQSLTLIATANQGSEATYESGFVIDKFPISRPNLTFSTLTVSNMSPEDSSIYLCSVGGDRVAFFGQGTRLTVV.

The CDR3 reads CASSQDHGGFYEQYF. In DNA form, the CDR3 reads TGTGCCAGCAGCCAAGATCACGGCGGCTTCTACGAGCAGTACTTC. This chain joins TRBV14 and TRBJ2-7; D is uncertain. The CDR3 contains 15 residues. Germline V CDR1 and CDR2: SGHDN, FVKESK. V lost 0 bases and J lost 3, with 12 bases in between.

The chain employs TRBV6-2 or TRBV6-3 and TRBJ1-5; D gene unclear. The CDR3 sequence is 15 residues long. Germline CDR1 is MNHEY and CDR2 is SVGEGT. V lost 2 bases, J lost 0 bases, and 8 bases lay in between. This chain's CDR3 is CASSYLAVSNQPQHF. The CDR3 DNA reads as TGTGCCAGCAGTTACCTGGCAGTTAGCAATCAGCCCCAGCATTTT.

The chain joins TRBV18 to TRBJ2-1, with TRBD2 matching over 9 bases. V was clipped by 4 bases and J by 8 bases; unmatched bases: 6. Germline-derived CDR1 and CDR2 are KGHSH and LQKENI. The CDR3 covers 14 residues. The CDR3 here is CASSLLAGFDEQFF. The DNA for the CDR3 is TGTGCCAGCTCACTACTAGCGGGTTTCGATGAGCAGTTCTTC.

This clone was picked up one time. The chain is built from TRBV19 and TRBJ2-5; D might be TRBD2 (5 bases). Germline CDR1 LNHDA, CDR2 SQIVND (reference sequence). V gave up 7 bases and J gave up 7 bases, with 16 bases separating them. This CDR3 has 13 amino acids. CDR3 protein: CASNEGAPGTQYF. DNA for the CDR3: TGTGCCAGTAATGAGGGTGCCCCAGGGACCCAGTACTTC.

The chain employs TRBV24-1 and TRBJ1-6; D not resolved. V was trimmed by 4 bases and J by 9 bases, leaving 12 bases between them. CDR1 and CDR2 (germline): KGHDR, SFDVKD. The CDR3 consists of 14 residues. Here the CDR3 reads CATSDAGRGSPLHF. CDR3 DNA sequence: TGTGCCACCAGTGACGCCGGACGGGGTTCACCCCTCCACTTT.

The chain combines TRBV7-3 with TRBJ2-1; 7 nucleotides match TRBD2. This CDR3 is 15 amino acids long. Germline V CDR1 and CDR2: SGHTA, FQGTGA. Trimming took 4 bases from V and 5 from J; bases not matched to a gene: 8. This CDR3 reads CASSSVRDYNNEQFF. CDR3 nucleotide sequence: TGTGCCAGCAGCTCCGTGAGGGACTACAACAATGAGCAGTTCTTC. The full variable domain, its missing parts supplied by reference TRBV7-3 and TRBJ2-1, is GAGVSQTPSNKVTEKGKYVELRCDPISGHTALYWYRQSLGQGPEFLIYFQGTGAADDSGLPNDRFFAVRPEGSVSTLKIQRTERGDSAVYLCASSSVRDYNNEQFFGPGTRLTVL.

This chain uses TRBV5-6 with TRBJ2-5; 8 positions match TRBD1. V shed 1 base, J shed 4 bases, and the junction held 6 bases outside the gene matches. The V gene's germline CDR1 is SGHDT and CDR2 YYEEEE. The CDR3 totals 15 residues. The CDR3 loop is CASSLFQGARETQYF. CDR3 DNA: TGTGCCAGCAGCTTGTTTCAGGGGGCGAGAGAGACCCAGTACTTC.

The chain recombines TRBV21-1 with TRBJ1-5. TRBV21-1 is an annotated pseudogene. CDR3 length: 16 amino acids. CDR3 loop: CASSASCPGIDQPQHF. Written as DNA, the CDR3 is TGTGCCAGCAGCGCCTCCTGTCCGGGAATTGACCAGCCCCAGCATTTT.

This clone showed up just a few times. The V call is TRBV20-1, the J call TRBJ2-1; 10 nucleotides line up with TRBD2. CDR1 and CDR2 from the germline V gene are DFQATT and SNEGSKA (reference sequence). V was pared by 3 bases and J by 0 bases, with 8 bases of the junction left unmatched. This CDR3 contains 17 residues. The CDR3 loop is CSASWLAGALSYNEQFF. DNA for the CDR3: TGCAGTGCTAGTTGGCTAGCGGGGGCGCTCTCCTACAATGAGCAGTTCTTC.